This T cell receptor (beta chain) originates from a study of T cell responses to AZD1222 COVID-19 vaccine. TCRdb keeps only in-frame clones here, not all; method: immunoSEQ multiplex PCR. The sample has more than 150,000 clones; approximately 91% are singletons. The V end was cut by 2 bases, the J end by 9 bases, with 10 bases between. The germline gives CDR1 MDHEN, CDR2 SYDVKM. This CDR3 is 12 amino acids long. This TCR was recovered from an adult who received the AZD1222 COVID-19 vaccine. The genes are TRBV28 and TRBJ1-2, with D possibly matching TRBD1 (5 bases). Sequenced here: peripheral blood, sampled 28 days after the second AZD1222 dose. This CDR3 is CASSLMTDSYTF. The CDR3 DNA reads TGTGCCAGCAGTTTAATGACAGACAGCTACACCTTC.